The 3 T cell receptor beta chains reported below all come from one sample, sequenced in a study of blood T cell repertoires in COVID-19. Clones were read by immunoSEQ multiplex PCR, and TCRdb kept only the in-frame ones, dropping some. The sample lists about 110,000 clones; 88% were seen once. The sequencing input was peripheral blood. These receptors were obtained from a human donor in a cohort sampled during active COVID-19.

The chain employs TRBV18 and TRBJ1-1; tentatively, D is TRBD1 (6 bases). Germline CDR1 KGHSH, CDR2 LQKENI. The CDR3 extends over 14 amino acids. Trimming took off 4 bases at V and 1 base at J, with 10 bases between the two ends. The CDR3 loop reads CASSRQGPNTEAFF. As DNA, the CDR3 is TGTGCCAGCTCACGGCAGGGGCCGAACACTGAAGCTTTCTTT.

This clone turned up a few times. CDR3 sequence (DNA): TGTGCCAGCAGCCAAGAAACAGGGAACACTGAAGCTTTCTTT. Protein sequence: CASSQETGNTEAFF. The chain joins TRBV4-2 to TRBJ1-1; D perhaps matches TRBD1 (5 bases). The germline gives CDR1 LGHNA, CDR2 YNFKEQ. CDR3 size: 14 residues. Trimming cost V 0 bases and J 1 base, with 6 bases left between them.

This clone is a singleton in its sample. The CDR3, as DNA: TGTGCCAGTGGGGGGGGTCGGGAGACCCAGTACTTC. Its translation is CASGGGRETQYF. V usage is TRBV19 and J usage is TRBJ2-5; 7 positions match TRBD2. The CDR3 spans 12 residues. CDR1 and CDR2 from the germline V gene are LNHDA and SQIVND (reference sequence). V shed 8 bases, J shed 5 bases, and the junction held 5 bases outside the gene matches.